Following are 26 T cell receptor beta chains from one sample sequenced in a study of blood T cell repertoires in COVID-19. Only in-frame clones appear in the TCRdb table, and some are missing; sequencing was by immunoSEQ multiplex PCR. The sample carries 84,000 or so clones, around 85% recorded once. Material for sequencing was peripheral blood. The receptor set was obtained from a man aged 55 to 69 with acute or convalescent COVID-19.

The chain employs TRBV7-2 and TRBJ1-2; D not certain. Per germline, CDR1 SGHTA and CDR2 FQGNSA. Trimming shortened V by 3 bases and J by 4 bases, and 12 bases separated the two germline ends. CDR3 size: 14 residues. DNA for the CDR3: TGTGCCAGCAGCTTTGAGGGTTCAAGCTATGGCTACACCTTC. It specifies CASSFEGSSYGYTF.

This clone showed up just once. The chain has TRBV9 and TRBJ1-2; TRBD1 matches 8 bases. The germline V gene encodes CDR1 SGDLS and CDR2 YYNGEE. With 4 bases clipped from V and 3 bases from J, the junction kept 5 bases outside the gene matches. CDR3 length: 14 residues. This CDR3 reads CASSPTGGDYGYTF. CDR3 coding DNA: TGTGCCAGCAGCCCTACAGGGGGGGACTATGGCTACACCTTC. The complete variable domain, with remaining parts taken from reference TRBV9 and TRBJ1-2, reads DSGVTQTPKHLITATGQRVTLRCSPRSGDLSVYWYQQSLDQGLQFLIQYYNGEERAKGNILERFSAQQFPDLHSELNLSSLELGDSALYFCASSPTGGDYGYTFGSGTRLTVV.

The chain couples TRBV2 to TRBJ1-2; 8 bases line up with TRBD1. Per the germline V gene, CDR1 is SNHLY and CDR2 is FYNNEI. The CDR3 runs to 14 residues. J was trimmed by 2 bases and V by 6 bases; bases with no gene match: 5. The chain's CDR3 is CASSVGQANYGYTF. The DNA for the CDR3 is TGTGCCAGCAGCGTGGGACAGGCGAACTATGGCTACACCTTC.

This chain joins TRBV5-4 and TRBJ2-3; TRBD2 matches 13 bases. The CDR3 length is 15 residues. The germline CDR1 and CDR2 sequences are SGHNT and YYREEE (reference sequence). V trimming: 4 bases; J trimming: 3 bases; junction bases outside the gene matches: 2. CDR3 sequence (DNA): TGTGCCAGCAGCACGGGACTAGCGGGGACAGATACGCAGTATTTT. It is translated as CASSTGLAGTDTQYF.

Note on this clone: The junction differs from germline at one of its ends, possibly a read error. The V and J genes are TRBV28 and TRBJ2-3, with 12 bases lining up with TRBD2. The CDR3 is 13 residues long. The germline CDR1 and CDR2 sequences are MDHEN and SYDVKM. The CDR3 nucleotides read TGTGCCAGCGGAGTGACTAGCGGGGGCCCACCGTCTTTT. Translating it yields CASGVTSGGPPSF.

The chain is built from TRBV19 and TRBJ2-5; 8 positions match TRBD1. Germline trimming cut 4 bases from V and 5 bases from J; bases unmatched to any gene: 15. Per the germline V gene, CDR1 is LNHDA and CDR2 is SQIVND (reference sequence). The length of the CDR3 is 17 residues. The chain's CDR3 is CASSTWTGSDLRETQYF. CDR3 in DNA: TGTGCCAGTAGTACCTGGACAGGGTCGGATCTCAGGGAGACCCAGTACTTC.

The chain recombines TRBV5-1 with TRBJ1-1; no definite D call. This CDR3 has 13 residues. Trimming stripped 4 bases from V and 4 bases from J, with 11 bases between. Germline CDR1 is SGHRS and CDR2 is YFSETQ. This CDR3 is CASSEILSTEAFF. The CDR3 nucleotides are TGCGCCAGCAGCGAGATCCTAAGCACTGAAGCTTTCTTT. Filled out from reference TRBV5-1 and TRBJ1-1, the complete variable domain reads KAGVTQTPRYLIKTRGQQVTLSCSPISGHRSVSWYQQTPGQGLQFLFEYFSETQRNKGNFPGRFSGRQFSNSRSEMNVSTLELGDSALYLCASSEILSTEAFFGQGTRLTVV.

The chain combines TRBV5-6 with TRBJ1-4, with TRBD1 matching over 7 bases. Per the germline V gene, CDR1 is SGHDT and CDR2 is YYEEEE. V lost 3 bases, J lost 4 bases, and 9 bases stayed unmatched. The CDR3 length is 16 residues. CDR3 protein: CASSWAQGEINEKLFF. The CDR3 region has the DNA TGTGCCAGCAGCTGGGCTCAGGGGGAAATTAATGAAAAACTGTTTTTT.

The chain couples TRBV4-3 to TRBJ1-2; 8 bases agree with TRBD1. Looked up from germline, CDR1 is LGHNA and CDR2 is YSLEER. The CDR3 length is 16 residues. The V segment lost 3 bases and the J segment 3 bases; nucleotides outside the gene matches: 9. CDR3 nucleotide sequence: TGCGCCAGCAGCCAGGAATCGGACAGGGCGGACTATGGCTACACCTTC. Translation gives CASSQESDRADYGYTF.

CDR3 residues: CASSVETVTDTQYF. The CDR3 DNA follows: TGTGCCAGCAGCGTAGAGACAGTCACAGATACGCAGTATTTT. This sequence joins TRBV9 and TRBJ2-3; D may be TRBD1 (5 bases). V lost 0 bases and J 2 bases, leaving 7 bases between the germline ends. The length of the CDR3 is 14 residues. In germline, CDR1 is SGDLS, CDR2 YYNGEE.

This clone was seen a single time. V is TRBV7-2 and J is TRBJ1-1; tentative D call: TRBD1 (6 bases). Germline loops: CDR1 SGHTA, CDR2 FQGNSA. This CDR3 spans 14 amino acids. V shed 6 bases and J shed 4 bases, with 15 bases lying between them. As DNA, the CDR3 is TGTGCCAGCAGTCACGGGGGGCGCGGCACTGAAGCTTTCTTT. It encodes CASSHGGRGTEAFF.

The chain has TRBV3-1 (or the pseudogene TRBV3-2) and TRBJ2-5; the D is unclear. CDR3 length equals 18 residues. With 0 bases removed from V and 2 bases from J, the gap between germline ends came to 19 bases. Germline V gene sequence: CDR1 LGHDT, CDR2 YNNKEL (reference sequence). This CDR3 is CASSQDTPRVVPQETQYF. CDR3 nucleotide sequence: TGTGCCAGCAGCCAAGATACCCCGCGCGTAGTTCCTCAAGAGACCCAGTACTTC.

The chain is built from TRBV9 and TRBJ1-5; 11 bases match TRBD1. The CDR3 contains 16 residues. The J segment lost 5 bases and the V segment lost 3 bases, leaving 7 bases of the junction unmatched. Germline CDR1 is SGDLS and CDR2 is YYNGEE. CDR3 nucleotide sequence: TGTGCCAGCAGCGCGGGACAGGGGGGGATGTATCAGCCCCAGCATTTT. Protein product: CASSAGQGGMYQPQHF.

The CDR3 bases are TGTGCCAGCAGCTTGGTACAGGGGTACAATGAGCAGTTCTTC. This sequence encodes CASSLVQGYNEQFF. The chain uses TRBV5-6 and TRBJ2-1, with 7 nucleotides matching TRBD1. Germline V gene lookup returns CDR1 SGHDT and CDR2 YYEEEE. Trimming cost V 0 bases and J 4 bases; bases outside gene matches: 1. The CDR3 is 14 amino acids.

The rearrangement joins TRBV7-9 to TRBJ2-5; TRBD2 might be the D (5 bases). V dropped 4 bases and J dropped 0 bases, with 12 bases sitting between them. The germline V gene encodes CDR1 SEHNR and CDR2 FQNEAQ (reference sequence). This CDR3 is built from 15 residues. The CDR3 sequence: CASSSSSTDQETQYF. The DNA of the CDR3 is TGTGCCAGCAGCTCCTCTAGCACCGACCAAGAGACCCAGTACTTC.

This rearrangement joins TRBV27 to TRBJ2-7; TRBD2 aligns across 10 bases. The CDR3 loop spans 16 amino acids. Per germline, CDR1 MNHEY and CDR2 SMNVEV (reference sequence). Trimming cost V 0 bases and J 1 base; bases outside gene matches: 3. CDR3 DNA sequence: TGTGCCAGCAGTTTATCGCCAGCGGGGGGGTCCTACGAGCAGTACTTC. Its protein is CASSLSPAGGSYEQYF.

Written as DNA, the CDR3 is TGTGCCAGCAGCCCCCTCGGCAGGGAACTTCTGGAAGCTTTCTTT. Protein: CASSPLGRELLEAFF. The chain joins TRBV6-5 to TRBJ1-1; D possibly corresponds to TRBD1 (5 bases). With 6 bases removed from V and 8 bases from J, the gap between germline ends came to 22 bases. The CDR3 runs 15 residues. Per the germline V gene, CDR1 is MNHEY and CDR2 is SVGAGI.

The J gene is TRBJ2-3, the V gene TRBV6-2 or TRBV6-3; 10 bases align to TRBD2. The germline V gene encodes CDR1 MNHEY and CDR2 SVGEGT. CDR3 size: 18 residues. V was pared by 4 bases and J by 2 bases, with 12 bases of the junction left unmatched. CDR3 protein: CASSFGLADSLPTDTQYF. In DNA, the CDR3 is TGTGCCAGCAGTTTCGGACTAGCGGACTCCCTTCCCACAGATACGCAGTATTTT.

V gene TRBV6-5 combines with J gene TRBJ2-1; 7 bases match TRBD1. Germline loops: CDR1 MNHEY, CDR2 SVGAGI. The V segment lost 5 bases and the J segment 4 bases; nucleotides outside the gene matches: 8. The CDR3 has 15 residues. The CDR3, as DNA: TGTGCCAGCAGTCCATCCGGGACAGCTTACAATGAGCAGTTCTTC. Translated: CASSPSGTAYNEQFF.

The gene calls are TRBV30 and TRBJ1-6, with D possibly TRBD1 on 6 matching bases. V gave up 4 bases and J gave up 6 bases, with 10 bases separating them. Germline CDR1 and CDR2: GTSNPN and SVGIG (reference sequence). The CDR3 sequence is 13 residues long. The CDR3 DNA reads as TGTGCCTGGAACAGGGAAACTAATTCACCCCTCCACTTT. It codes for CAWNRETNSPLHF.

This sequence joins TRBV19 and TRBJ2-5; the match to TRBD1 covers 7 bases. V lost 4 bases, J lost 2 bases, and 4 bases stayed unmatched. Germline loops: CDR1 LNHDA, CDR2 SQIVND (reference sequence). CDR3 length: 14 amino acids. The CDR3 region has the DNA TGTGCCAGTAGTAGTCCGGGACAGCAAGAGACCCAGTACTTC. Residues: CASSSPGQQETQYF.

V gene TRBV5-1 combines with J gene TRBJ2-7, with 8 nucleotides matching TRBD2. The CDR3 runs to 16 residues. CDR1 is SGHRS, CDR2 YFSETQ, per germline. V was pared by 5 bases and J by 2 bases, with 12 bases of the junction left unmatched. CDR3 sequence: CASSTLEGGGTYEQYF. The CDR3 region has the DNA TGCGCCAGCAGTACCCTCGAGGGCGGGGGGACCTACGAGCAGTACTTC.

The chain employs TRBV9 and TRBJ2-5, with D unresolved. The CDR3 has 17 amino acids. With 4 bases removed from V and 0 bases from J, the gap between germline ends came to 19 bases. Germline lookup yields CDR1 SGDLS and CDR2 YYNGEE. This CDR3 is CASSPTQQLTYQETQYF. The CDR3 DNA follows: TGTGCCAGCAGCCCTACTCAACAACTGACTTACCAAGAGACCCAGTACTTC.

The CDR3 region is CATSGTGRNYEQYF. DNA of the CDR3: TGTGCCACCTCGGGGACAGGACGAAACTACGAGCAGTACTTC. J is TRBJ2-7 and V is TRBV19; TRBD1 aligns across 8 bases. After removal of 10 bases from V and 3 bases from J, the junction contained 11 bases not matched to a gene. This CDR3 is 14 amino acids long. Germline assignment: CDR1 LNHDA and CDR2 SQIVND (reference sequence).

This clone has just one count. This CDR3 reads CASVDREANYGYTF. The CDR3 region has the DNA TGTGCCAGCGTCGACAGAGAAGCTAACTATGGCTACACCTTC. This chain uses TRBV6-5 with TRBJ1-2; perhaps TRBD1 as D (5 bases). Between the trimmed V and J ends, which lost 8 bases and 0 bases, there was a span of 13 bases. The germline gives CDR1 MNHEY, CDR2 SVGAGI. The CDR3 runs 14 residues.

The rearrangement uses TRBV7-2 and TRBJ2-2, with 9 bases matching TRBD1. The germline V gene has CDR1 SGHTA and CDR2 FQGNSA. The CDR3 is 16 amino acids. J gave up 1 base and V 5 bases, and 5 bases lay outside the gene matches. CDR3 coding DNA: TGTGCCAGCAGCCCTCCGGGACAGGGGAACACCGGGGAGCTGTTTTTT. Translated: CASSPPGQGNTGELFF.